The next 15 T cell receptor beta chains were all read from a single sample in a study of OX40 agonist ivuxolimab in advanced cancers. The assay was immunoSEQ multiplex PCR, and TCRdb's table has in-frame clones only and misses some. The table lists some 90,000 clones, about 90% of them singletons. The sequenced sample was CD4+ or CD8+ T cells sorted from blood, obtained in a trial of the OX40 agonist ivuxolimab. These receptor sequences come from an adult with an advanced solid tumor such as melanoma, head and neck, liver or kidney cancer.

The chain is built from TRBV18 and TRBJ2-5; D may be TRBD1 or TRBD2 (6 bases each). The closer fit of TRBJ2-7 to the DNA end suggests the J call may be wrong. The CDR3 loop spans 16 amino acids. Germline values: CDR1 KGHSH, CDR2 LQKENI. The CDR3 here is CASSPRLQGGTYEQYF. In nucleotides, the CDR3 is TGTGCCAGCTCACCACGGCTTCAAGGGGGGACCTACGAGCAGTACTTC.

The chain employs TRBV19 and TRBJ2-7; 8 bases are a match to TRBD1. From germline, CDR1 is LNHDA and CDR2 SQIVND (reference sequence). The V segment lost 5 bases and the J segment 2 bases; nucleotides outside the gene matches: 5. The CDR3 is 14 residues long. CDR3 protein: CASSRGQGPYEQYF. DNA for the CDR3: TGTGCCAGTAGTCGAGGACAGGGTCCCTACGAGCAGTACTTC.

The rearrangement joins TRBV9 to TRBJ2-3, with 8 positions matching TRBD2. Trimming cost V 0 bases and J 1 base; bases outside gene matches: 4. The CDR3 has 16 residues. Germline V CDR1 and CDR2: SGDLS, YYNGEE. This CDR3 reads CASSVGTSGRTDTQYF. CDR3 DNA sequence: TGTGCCAGCAGCGTAGGTACTAGCGGACGCACAGATACGCAGTATTTT.

DNA of the CDR3: TGTGCCAGCAGCTTACTTCCAGGACTGGGATACAATGAGCAGTTCTTC. This gives the protein CASSLLPGLGYNEQFF. The V and J genes are TRBV7-8 and TRBJ2-1; TRBD2 might be the D (5 bases). This CDR3 spans 16 amino acids. Germline CDR1 reads SGHVS; CDR2 reads FQNEAQ. V lost 2 bases to trimming and J lost 4 bases, with 15 bases between them.

CDR3 DNA: TGTGCCAGCAGGGGTCTTGGAACAAGAAACTATGGCTACACCTTC. Its protein product is CASRGLGTRNYGYTF. The genes are TRBV2 and TRBJ1-2; D call uncertain. Germline assignment: CDR1 SNHLY and CDR2 FYNNEI. V dropped 6 bases and J dropped 2 bases, with 16 bases sitting between them. This CDR3 comprises 15 residues.

The CDR3 loop is CASSPQGSVAQPQHF. CDR3 nucleotide sequence: TGTGCCAGCAGCCCACAGGGGTCTGTCGCTCAGCCCCAGCATTTT. This chain connects TRBV2 to TRBJ1-5, with TRBD1 identical over 7 bases. V dropped 6 bases and J dropped 6; count of bases not matched to a gene: 11. CDR3 length: 15 amino acids. Germline values: CDR1 SNHLY, CDR2 FYNNEI.

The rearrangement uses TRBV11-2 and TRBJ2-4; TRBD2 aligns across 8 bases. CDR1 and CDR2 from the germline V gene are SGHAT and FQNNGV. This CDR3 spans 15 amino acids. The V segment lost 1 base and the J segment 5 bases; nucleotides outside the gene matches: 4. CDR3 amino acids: CASSLGAGAENIQYF. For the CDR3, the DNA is TGTGCCAGCAGCTTAGGAGCGGGAGCGGAAAACATTCAGTACTTC.

In nucleotides, the CDR3 is TGTGCCAGCAGCCAAGTCTCTGTGAATGAGCAGTTCTTC. Amino acids: CASSQVSVNEQFF. The chain couples TRBV4-2 to TRBJ2-1; no reliable D call. The germline CDR1 and CDR2 sequences are LGHNA and YNFKEQ. Between the trimmed V and J ends, which lost 1 base and 7 bases, there was a span of 8 bases. The CDR3 contains 13 residues.

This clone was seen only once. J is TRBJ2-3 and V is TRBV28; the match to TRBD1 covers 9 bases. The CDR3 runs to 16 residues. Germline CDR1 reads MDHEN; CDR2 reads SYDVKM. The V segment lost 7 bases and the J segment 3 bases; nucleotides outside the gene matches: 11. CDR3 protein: CASTLRGTGRTDTQYF. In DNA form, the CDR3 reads TGTGCCAGCACCCTCCGAGGGACAGGGAGGACAGATACGCAGTATTTT. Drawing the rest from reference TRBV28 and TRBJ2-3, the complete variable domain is DVKVTQSSRYLVKRTGEKVFLECVQDMDHENMFWYRQDPGLGLRLIYFSYDVKMKEKGDIPEGYSVSREKKERFSLILESASTNQTSMYLCASTLRGTGRTDTQYFGPGTRLTVL.

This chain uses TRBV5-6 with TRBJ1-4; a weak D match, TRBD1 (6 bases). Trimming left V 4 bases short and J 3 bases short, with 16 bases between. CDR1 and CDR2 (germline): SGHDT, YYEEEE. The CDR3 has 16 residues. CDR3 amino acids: CASSLNAGVANEKLFF. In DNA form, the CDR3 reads TGTGCCAGCAGCCTGAACGCAGGGGTGGCTAATGAAAAACTGTTTTTT.

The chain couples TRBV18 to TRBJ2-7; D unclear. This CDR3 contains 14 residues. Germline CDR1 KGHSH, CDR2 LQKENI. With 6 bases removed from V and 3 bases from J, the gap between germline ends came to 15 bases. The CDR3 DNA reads TGTGCCAGCTCTACCAGATTTTCCCGCTACGAGCAGTACTTC. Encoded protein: CASSTRFSRYEQYF. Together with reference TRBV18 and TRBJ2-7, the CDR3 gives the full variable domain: NAGVMQNPRHLVRRRGQEARLRCSPMKGHSHVYWYRQLPEEGLKFMVYLQKENIIDESGMPKERFSAEFPKEGPSILRIQQVVRGDSAAYFCASSTRFSRYEQYFGPGTRLTVT.

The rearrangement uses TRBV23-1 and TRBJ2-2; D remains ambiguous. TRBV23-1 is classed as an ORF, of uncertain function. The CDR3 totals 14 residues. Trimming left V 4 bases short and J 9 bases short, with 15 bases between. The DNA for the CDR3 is TGCGCCAGCAGTCTCCAGAGCGCTACCAGGGAGCTGTTTTTT. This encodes CASSLQSATRELFF.

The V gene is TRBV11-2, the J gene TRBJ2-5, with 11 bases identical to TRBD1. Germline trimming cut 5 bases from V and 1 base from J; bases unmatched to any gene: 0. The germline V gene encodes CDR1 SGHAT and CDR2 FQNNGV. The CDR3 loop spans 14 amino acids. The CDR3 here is CASSGQGAQETQYF. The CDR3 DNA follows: TGTGCCAGCAGCGGACAGGGGGCCCAAGAGACCCAGTACTTC.

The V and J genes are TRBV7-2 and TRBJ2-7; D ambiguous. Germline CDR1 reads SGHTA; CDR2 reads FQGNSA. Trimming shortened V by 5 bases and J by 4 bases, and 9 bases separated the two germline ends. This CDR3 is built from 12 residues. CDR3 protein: CASSPTAYEQYF. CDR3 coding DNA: TGTGCCAGCAGCCCCACAGCATACGAGCAGTACTTC. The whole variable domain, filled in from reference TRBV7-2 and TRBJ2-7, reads GAGVSQSPSNKVTEKGKDVELRCDPISGHTALYWYRQSLGQGLEFLIYFQGNSAPDKSGLPSDRFSAERTGGSVSTLTIQRTQQEDSAVYLCASSPTAYEQYFGPGTRLTVT.

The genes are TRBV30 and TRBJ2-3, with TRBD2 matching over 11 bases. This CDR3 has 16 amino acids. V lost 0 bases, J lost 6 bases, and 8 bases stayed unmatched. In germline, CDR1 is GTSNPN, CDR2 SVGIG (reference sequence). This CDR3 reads CAWSVISGRAGDTQYF. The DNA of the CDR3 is TGTGCCTGGAGTGTCATTAGCGGGAGGGCCGGGGATACGCAGTATTTT.